One sample yielded the 14 T cell receptor beta chains listed below, sequenced in a study of cytomegalovirus exposure and HLA in healthy donors. The PCR used 60 Vbeta and 13 Jbeta primers. Libraries were prepared by immunoSEQ multiplex PCR; TCRdb keeps only in-frame clonotypes and omits some of them. The sample has 130,000 to 150,000 clones, about 80% seen once. The sequenced sample was PBMCs. Source of these receptors: a male donor in good health and CMV-seronegative.

This clone was seen a few times. CDR3 in DNA: TGTGCCAGCAGGCGCCTAGGACAGGAGGCCCAGCATTTT. This sequence encodes CASRRLGQEAQHF. The rearrangement uses TRBV27 and TRBJ1-5; TRBD1 aligns across 7 bases. Germline trimming cut 6 bases from V and 11 bases from J; bases unmatched to any gene: 10. This CDR3 has 13 amino acids. Germline-derived CDR1 and CDR2 are MNHEY and SMNVEV (reference sequence).

Details on this clone: The junction differs from germline at one of its ends, possibly a read error. The rearrangement joins TRBV7-9 to TRBJ1-1; 7 bases map to TRBD1. The CDR3 is 13 residues long. Germline V gene sequence: CDR1 SEHNR, CDR2 FQNEAQ (reference sequence). CDR3 sequence: CSSSRDSHTEAFF. CDR3 DNA: TGTTCCAGCAGCCGGGACAGCCACACTGAAGCTTTCTTT.

The chain has TRBV18 and TRBJ2-2; tentatively, D is TRBD2 (6 bases). CDR1 is KGHSH, CDR2 LQKENI, per germline. The CDR3 has 15 residues. The V and J ends lost 3 bases and 4 bases respectively, with 12 bases between them. This chain's CDR3 is CASSPWDLLTGELFF. CDR3 bases: TGTGCCAGCTCACCCTGGGACTTACTCACCGGGGAGCTGTTTTTT.

The chain joins TRBV19 to TRBJ2-3; TRBD2 might be the D (6 bases). CDR1 LNHDA and CDR2 SQIVND come from the germline V gene (reference sequence). The CDR3 contains 16 residues. Trimming shortened V by 5 bases and J by 6 bases, and 21 bases separated the two germline ends. The CDR3 coding sequence is TGTGCCAGTAGTCGCCCCGGCGGAGGGCCATCGGATACGCAGTATTTT. Its translation: CASSRPGGGPSDTQYF.

The chain combines TRBV2 with TRBJ2-2, with D hard to call. The germline V and J ends were trimmed by 6 bases and 7 bases, with 12 bases remaining between them. Germline V CDR1 and CDR2: SNHLY, FYNNEI. There are 13 residues in the CDR3. Here the CDR3 reads CASRLGWNGELFF. CDR3 coding DNA: TGTGCCAGCAGGCTCGGGTGGAACGGGGAGCTGTTTTTT. The whole variable domain, remainder taken from reference TRBV2 and TRBJ2-2, is EPEVTQTPSHQVTQMGQEVILRCVPISNHLYFYWYRQILGQKVEFLVSFYNNEISEKSEIFDDQFSVERPDGSNFTLKIRSTKLEDSAMYFCASRLGWNGELFFGEGSRLTVL.

The chain combines TRBV28 with TRBJ2-7; tentatively, D is TRBD1 (6 bases). V was trimmed by 10 bases and J by 2 bases, leaving 15 bases between them. The CDR3 spans 13 residues. Germline V CDR1 and CDR2: MDHEN, SYDVKM. CDR3 residues: CATLGTQTYEQYF. CDR3 sequence (DNA): TGTGCCACGCTTGGGACACAAACCTACGAGCAGTACTTC.

To note about this clone: One end of the junction is discordant with germline, which a read error may explain. The sample holds other DNA sequences that translate to the same CDR3. DNA of the CDR3: TGTGCCGCGAGCGTGGACAGGGGATTTTACACCGAAGCTTTCTTT. Residues: CAASVDRGFYTEAFF. V gene TRBV6-5 combines with J gene TRBJ1-1; 9 bases agree with TRBD1. In germline, CDR1 is MNHEY, CDR2 SVGAGI. The CDR3 extends over 15 amino acids.

The rearrangement joins TRBV7-9 to TRBJ2-2, with D possibly matching TRBD1 (6 bases). Deletions cut 5 bases from V and 4 bases from J, with 11 bases between. CDR1 is SEHNR, CDR2 FQNEAQ, per germline (reference sequence). The CDR3 spans 14 residues. The CDR3, as DNA: TGTGCCAGCAGCATCACAGGGACCACCGGGGAGCTGTTTTTT. This encodes CASSITGTTGELFF.

V gene TRBV5-6 combines with J gene TRBJ1-6; D uncertain. Between the trimmed V and J ends, which lost 6 bases and 5 bases, there was a span of 9 bases. The CDR3 contains 13 residues. Per germline, CDR1 SGHDT and CDR2 YYEEEE. The CDR3 coding sequence is TGTGCCAGCACGAGCGGGGATAATTCACCCCTCCACTTT. Amino acid sequence: CASTSGDNSPLHF.

The V and J genes are TRBV2 and TRBJ1-2, with D possibly TRBD1 on 5 matching bases. The CDR3 sequence is 13 residues long. The V and J ends lost 1 base and 10 bases respectively, with 13 bases between them. Germline CDR1 SNHLY, CDR2 FYNNEI. DNA for the CDR3: TGTGCCAGCAGTGAAGACAGGCAACCAGTCTACACCTTC. It is translated as CASSEDRQPVYTF.

CDR3 sequence reads: CASSLLGTGDSYEQYF. The DNA for the CDR3 is TGTGCCAGCAGCTTATTGGGGACAGGGGACTCCTACGAGCAGTACTTC. V gene TRBV5-6 combines with J gene TRBJ2-7, with 10 bases lining up with TRBD1. This CDR3 contains 16 residues. The germline V gene has CDR1 SGHDT and CDR2 YYEEEE. The J segment lost 0 bases and the V segment lost 2 bases, leaving 5 bases of the junction unmatched.

Comment on this clone: The same CDR3 arises from other DNA sequences in this sample as well. This rearrangement joins TRBV6-1 to TRBJ2-1, with D possibly TRBD1 on 5 matching bases. In germline, CDR1 is MNHNS, CDR2 SASEGT. The CDR3 extends over 14 amino acids. Trimming removed 2 bases from V and 4 bases from J, with 9 bases in between. The CDR3 reads CASSELDRYNEQFF. The DNA for the CDR3 is TGTGCCAGCAGTGAACTAGACAGATACAATGAGCAGTTCTTC.

The CDR3 is CAWSVQTANQPQHF. In DNA form, the CDR3 reads TGTGCCTGGAGTGTACAGACAGCTAATCAGCCCCAGCATTTT. The rearrangement uses TRBV30 and TRBJ1-5; D may be TRBD1 (5 bases). V lost 0 bases and J lost 4, with 10 bases in between. The germline V gene encodes CDR1 GTSNPN and CDR2 SVGIG (reference sequence). The CDR3 totals 14 residues. Looking up the rest from reference TRBV30 and TRBJ1-5 gives the full variable domain: SQTIHQWPATLVQPVGSPLSLECTVEGTSNPNLYWYRQAAGRGLQLLFYSVGIGQISSEVPQNLSASRPQDRQFILSSKKLLLSDSGFYLCAWSVQTANQPQHFGDGTRLSIL.

The CDR3, as DNA: TGTGCCAGCAGCTGGGACACTAACTATGGCTACACCTTC. Amino acid sequence: CASSWDTNYGYTF. The genes are TRBV5-4 and TRBJ1-2; the D gene is possibly TRBD1 (6 bases). The CDR3 length is 13 residues. Between the trimmed V and J ends, which lost 3 bases and 0 bases, there was a span of 6 bases. CDR1 is SGHNT, CDR2 YYREEE, per germline (reference sequence). Complete variable domain (other parts from reference TRBV5-4 and TRBJ1-2): ETGVTQSPTHLIKTRGQQVTLRCSSQSGHNTVSWYQQALGQGPQFIFQYYREEENGRGNFPPRFSGLQFPNYSSELNVNALELDDSALYLCASSWDTNYGYTFGSGTRLTVV.